The 4 T cell receptor beta chains reported below all come from one sample, sequenced in a study of blood T cell repertoires in COVID-19. Profiled with immunoSEQ multiplex PCR; TCRdb holds only in-frame clones, not every one. The sample comprises approximately 300,000 clones, nearly 90% of which are singletons, and 0.8% to 1.3% rests with the top ten. Specimen: peripheral blood. The receptors come from a woman aged 40 to 49 with COVID-19, enrolled during active disease.

This clone was seen only once. The J gene is TRBJ1-2, the V gene TRBV11-2, with D unclear. This CDR3 has 14 residues. Germline CDR1 is SGHAT and CDR2 is FQNNGV. The V end was cut by 4 bases, the J end by 6 bases, with 15 bases between. The CDR3 protein is CASSSLKEVDGYTF. CDR3 coding DNA: TGTGCCAGCAGCTCACTTAAGGAGGTTGATGGCTACACCTTC.

This clone has a single count. The genes are TRBV5-1 and TRBJ1-2; the match to TRBD1 covers 11 bases. Trimming took 4 bases from V and 4 from J; bases not matched to a gene: 6. Germline values: CDR1 SGHRS, CDR2 YFSETQ. This CDR3 is 15 amino acids long. CDR3 region: CASSLGTGGGYGYTF. The CDR3 DNA reads TGCGCCAGCAGCCTAGGGACAGGGGGAGGCTATGGCTACACCTTC.

The J gene is TRBJ2-5, the V gene TRBV4-3; a weak D match, TRBD1 (6 bases). The germline V gene has CDR1 LGHNA and CDR2 YSLEER. The CDR3 is 14 amino acids. V lost 0 bases, J lost 4 bases, and 9 bases lay in between. CDR3 loop: CASSQEWTVETQYF. The CDR3 DNA is TGCGCCAGCAGCCAAGAGTGGACAGTAGAGACCCAGTACTTC.

This clone was recorded once. This sequence joins TRBV11-1 and TRBJ1-1; D possibly corresponds to TRBD1 (5 bases). Germline CDR1 SGHAT, CDR2 FQDESV (reference sequence). V was pared by 1 base and J by 7 bases, with 13 bases between. CDR3 size: 14 residues. This chain's CDR3 is CASSLVLARGEAFF. The CDR3 bases are TGTGCCAGCAGCTTAGTACTAGCGAGGGGTGAAGCTTTCTTT.